Each of the 8 T cell receptor beta chains below was sequenced from the same sample in a study of shared clonotypes between healthy human individuals. This table comes from immunoSEQ multiplex PCR, and its TCRdb copy is limited to in-frame clones, with some not included. The sample contains about 980,000 clones, approximately 80% of which appear only once. Specimen: memory CD4+ T cells sorted from blood. The subset: CD45RA-negative fraction. The receptors stem from a man aged 18 to 29 in good health.

With regard to this clone: A much larger clone lies a single base off, so this may be a read error. J is TRBJ1-6 and V is TRBV5-8; 8 bases map to TRBD1. Per germline, CDR1 SGHTS and CDR2 YDEGEE. J lost 0 bases, V lost 4 bases, and 3 bases had no gene match. The CDR3 spans 16 residues. Here the CDR3 reads CASSLGQGSYNSPLHF. CDR3 DNA sequence: TGTGCCAGCAGCCTCGGACAGGGCTCCTATAATTCACCCCTCCACTTT. The full variable domain, its missing parts supplied by reference TRBV5-8 and TRBJ1-6, is EAGVTQSPTHLIKTRGQQATLRCSPISGHTSVYWYQQALGLGLQFLLWYDEGEERNRGNFPPRFSGRQFPNYSSELNVNALELEDSALYLCASSLGQGSYNSPLHFGNGTRLTVT.

The V gene is TRBV6-4, the J gene TRBJ2-2; D unresolved. V shed 6 bases and J shed 3 bases, with 5 bases lying between them. Germline CDR1 and CDR2: MRHNA and SNTAGT. The CDR3 covers 12 residues. The CDR3 here is CASRAYTGELFF. The CDR3 nucleotides read TGTGCCAGCAGGGCATACACCGGGGAGCTGTTTTTT.

V is TRBV25-1 and J is TRBJ1-2; 7 positions agree with TRBD1. The CDR3 loop spans 12 amino acids. The germline CDR1 and CDR2 sequences are MGHDK and SYGVNS. The DNA for the CDR3 is TGTGCTTCGACAGGGATTGACTATGGCTACACCTTC. As protein: CASTGIDYGYTF.

This clone turned up a few times. The CDR3 DNA follows: TGTGCCAGCAGTGAAGGGGTCCGCTTTTCCTATAATTCACCCCTCCACTTT. This encodes CASSEGVRFSYNSPLHF. The chain recombines TRBV6-1 with TRBJ1-6, with D hard to call. This CDR3 has 17 amino acids. Per the germline V gene, CDR1 is MNHNS and CDR2 is SASEGT. V was cut by 1 base and J by 1 base, with 11 bases left in between.

The chain employs TRBV5-4 and TRBJ2-5, with TRBD2 identical over 11 bases. Unmatched junction bases numbered 5, after V lost 2 bases and J lost 5 bases. The germline CDR1 and CDR2 sequences are SGHNT and YYREEE (reference sequence). The CDR3 spans 15 residues. CDR3 region: CASSFPSGGWETQYF. CDR3 coding DNA: TGTGCCAGCAGCTTCCCTAGCGGGGGGTGGGAGACCCAGTACTTC.

The rearrangement uses TRBV7-9 and TRBJ2-7; 9 bases line up with TRBD1. With 5 bases clipped from V and 6 bases from J, the junction kept 14 bases outside the gene matches. Germline CDR1 SEHNR, CDR2 FQNEAQ (reference sequence). The CDR3 has 16 amino acids. The chain's CDR3 is CASSRLRDRDYSEQYF. The CDR3 region has the DNA TGTGCCAGCAGCCGCCTCCGGGACAGGGACTACTCCGAGCAGTACTTC. Variable domain in full (rest from reference TRBV7-9 and TRBJ2-7): DTGVSQNPRHKITKRGQNVTFRCDPISEHNRLYWYRQTLGQGPEFLTYFQNEAQLEKSRLLSDRFSAERPKGSFSTLEIQRTEQGDSAMYLCASSRLRDRDYSEQYFGPGTRLTVT.

This clone was counted once. This chain links TRBV7-2 with TRBJ2-5; D is unclear. V lost 4 bases and J 5 bases, leaving 17 bases between the germline ends. The CDR3 totals 15 residues. Germline values: CDR1 SGHTA, CDR2 FQGNSA. Written as DNA, the CDR3 is TGTGCCAGCAGCTCCTTCGACATCCTTGGGGAGACCCAGTACTTC. Translating it yields CASSSFDILGETQYF.

The chain is built from TRBV28 and TRBJ1-2; TRBD1 might be the D (6 bases). With 8 bases removed from V and 6 bases from J, the gap between germline ends came to 16 bases. The CDR3 has 13 residues. CDR1 is MDHEN and CDR2 is SYDVKM in the germline V gene. The CDR3 coding sequence is TGTGCCAGCTTTTCGGGGGGCGACCATGGCTACACCTTC. Translation gives CASFSGGDHGYTF.